Following are 21 T cell receptor beta chains from one sample sequenced in a study of T cells in Graves' hyperthyroidism and ophthalmopathy. Researchers took RNA transcripts and amplified the TCR beta CDR3 regions from them. The study used the HTBI primer set for a first-round RT-PCR of the TCR CDR3. A single record per CDR3 protein comes from TCRdb applying MiXCR to the multiplex PCR reads. The sample holds 690,000 or so distinct CDR3 sequences, approximately 18% seen once. The sequencing sample was made of blood. These receptors all stem from a woman between 45 and 65 years old with Graves' hyperthyroidism that later progressed to Graves' ophthalmopathy.

This clonotype turned up a few times. The chain employs TRBV6-1 and TRBJ1-6; D unclear. The V end lost 6 bases, the J end lost 0 bases, and 12 bases lay between the germline ends. CDR3 length equals 16 residues. Germline V gene data show CDR1 as MNHNS and CDR2 as SASEGT. The DNA for the CDR3 is TGTGCCAGCAGCTCCTCGGGTGGCTCCTATAATTCACCCCTCCACTTT. It yields the protein CASSSSGGSYNSPLHF.

This clonotype was seen only a few times. The CDR3 DNA reads as TGTGCCAGCAGCCCGCCCCTCGGCGGGGAGCTGTTTTTT. This translates into CASSPPLGGELFF. The rearrangement links TRBV7-6 to TRBJ2-2, with D unclear. Germline V CDR1 and CDR2: SGHVS, FNYEAQ. The CDR3 runs 13 residues. Trimming removed 5 bases at V and 7 bases at J, with 11 bases between. The full variable domain, with the rest looked up from reference TRBV7-6 and TRBJ2-2, is GAGVSQSPRYKVTKRGQDVALRCDPISGHVSLYWYRQALGQGPEFLTYFNYEAQQDKSGLPNDRFSAERPEGSISTLTIQRTEQRDSAMYRCASSPPLGGELFFGEGSRLTVL.

The chain employs TRBV20-1 and TRBJ2-5, with D maybe TRBD1 (6 bases). Germline V gene data show CDR1 as DFQATT and CDR2 as SNEGSKA (reference sequence). Trimming shortened V by 0 bases and J by 2 bases, and 13 bases separated the two germline ends. The CDR3 has 15 residues. This CDR3 is CSARDLPQGQETQYF. Written as DNA, the CDR3 is TGCAGTGCTAGAGATCTCCCGCAGGGGCAAGAGACCCAGTACTTC.

In its sample, this clonotype was seen many times. The gene calls are TRBV5-8 and TRBJ1-1; D call uncertain. Looked up from germline, CDR1 is SGHTS and CDR2 is YDEGEE. The CDR3 is 13 amino acids. V lost 7 bases and J 4 bases, leaving 14 bases between the germline ends. DNA for the CDR3: TGTGCCAGCCAGAAGGGAGATGCCACTGAAGCTTTCTTT. Protein sequence: CASQKGDATEAFF.

This clonotype was seen a few times. The V and J genes are TRBV6-1 and TRBJ2-1, with 8 bases identical to TRBD1. The V and J ends lost 5 bases and 4 bases, in that order; junction bases with no gene match: 10. This CDR3 region has 16 residues. In germline, CDR1 is MNHNS, CDR2 SASEGT. The CDR3 reads CASSPYWQGAYNEQFF. The CDR3 DNA is TGTGCCAGCAGTCCTTATTGGCAGGGGGCTTACAATGAGCAGTTCTTC.

V usage is TRBV9 and J usage is TRBJ2-6; 7 positions agree with TRBD1. Trimming cost V 3 bases and J 3 bases; bases outside gene matches: 6. This CDR3 is built from 16 residues. CDR1 is SGDLS and CDR2 is YYNGEE in the germline V gene. Here the CDR3 reads CASSATGRFGANVLTF. Here the CDR3 DNA reads TGTGCCAGCAGCGCGACAGGGCGATTTGGGGCCAACGTCCTGACTTTC. The complete variable domain, with remaining parts taken from reference TRBV9 and TRBJ2-6, reads DSGVTQTPKHLITATGQRVTLRCSPRSGDLSVYWYQQSLDQGLQFLIQYYNGEERAKGNILERFSAQQFPDLHSELNLSSLELGDSALYFCASSATGRFGANVLTFGAGSRLTVL.

This rearrangement joins TRBV5-6 to TRBJ1-1; the D is unclear. Trimming pared 2 bases from V and 0 bases from J, leaving 14 bases between. Germline V gene data show CDR1 as SGHDT and CDR2 as YYEEEE. This CDR3 has 16 amino acids. The DNA of the CDR3 is TGTGCCAGCAGCTTCGCCCCGTCCGGGGTGAACACTGAAGCTTTCTTT. Encoded protein: CASSFAPSGVNTEAFF.

The genes are TRBV19 and TRBJ1-5; TRBD1 is a possible D gene (6 bases). Germline-derived CDR1 and CDR2 are LNHDA and SQIVND (reference sequence). Deletions cut 3 bases from V and 2 bases from J, with 17 bases between. CDR3 length: 17 residues. CDR3 nucleotides: TGTGCCAGTAGTATGGTCAGGGGTCCGGGGGGCAATCAGCCCCAGCATTTT. Translation gives CASSMVRGPGGNQPQHF.

This clonotype was seen many times. This chain links TRBV5-6 with TRBJ2-1, with 9 bases lining up with TRBD2. This CDR3 has 15 residues. Germline V gene data show CDR1 as SGHDT and CDR2 as YYEEEE. V was clipped by 8 bases and J by 0 bases; unmatched bases: 6. CDR3 residues: CASAAGGSSYNEQFF. In DNA form, the CDR3 reads TGTGCCAGTGCCGCGGGGGGGAGCTCCTACAATGAGCAGTTCTTC.

The chain links TRBV6-5 to TRBJ1-3; D is perhaps TRBD1 (6 bases). This CDR3 region has 16 residues. V was shortened by 4 bases and J by 2 bases, with 15 bases between the two germline ends. Germline CDR1 MNHEY, CDR2 SVGAGI. CDR3 in DNA: TGTGCCAGCAGTTCAACAGGGTTGGGGGCTGGAAACACCATATATTTT. It codes for CASSSTGLGAGNTIYF.

Remarks on this clonotype: This may be a read error, as it is one base from a much larger clone. In nucleotides, the CDR3 is TGCAGTGCTAGGCTTGCTAGCGCGGTACCCACAGATACGCAGTATTTT. It is translated as CSARLASAVPTDTQYF. The chain has TRBV20-1 and TRBJ2-3; tentative D call: TRBD2 (6 bases). The germline CDR1 and CDR2 sequences are DFQATT and SNEGSKA (reference sequence). Trimming took 3 bases from V and 2 from J, leaving 18 bases between them. The CDR3 has 16 amino acids.

This chain's CDR3 is CASSVPGDSHEQYF. In DNA form, the CDR3 reads TGTGCCAGCAGTGTCCCCGGGGACAGCCACGAGCAGTACTTC. The chain links TRBV27 to TRBJ2-7, with 7 bases identical to TRBD1. The length of the CDR3 is 14 residues. V gave up 5 bases and J gave up 5 bases; unmatched junction bases: 9. Germline CDR1 and CDR2: MNHEY and SMNVEV (reference sequence).

The chain couples TRBV9 to TRBJ2-1, with a tentative D call TRBD2 (6 bases). The CDR3 runs to 17 residues. Trimming took 4 bases from V and 3 from J, leaving 20 bases between them. CDR1 and CDR2 (germline): SGDLS, YYNGEE. The CDR3 reads CASSPKGPGALYNEQFF. The CDR3 nucleotides read TGTGCCAGCAGCCCCAAGGGCCCGGGAGCCCTCTACAATGAGCAGTTCTTC.

This clonotype was detected ten times or more. The chain links TRBV5-1 to TRBJ1-2, with 11 positions matching TRBD1. CDR3 length: 15 residues. CDR1 is SGHRS, CDR2 YFSETQ, per germline. The V segment lost 0 bases and the J segment 4 bases; nucleotides outside the gene matches: 2. In nucleotides, the CDR3 is TGCGCCAGCAGCTTGGAAGGACAGGGGGCCTATGGCTACACCTTC. As protein: CASSLEGQGAYGYTF.

In this sample, this clonotype turned up a few times. This sequence joins TRBV19 and TRBJ1-1; D gene ambiguous. This CDR3 region has 14 residues. Trimming pared 2 bases from V and 4 bases from J, leaving 11 bases between. Germline V gene lookup returns CDR1 LNHDA and CDR2 SQIVND (reference sequence). The CDR3 DNA reads as TGTGCCAGTAGTATATACTTGGGGAGCACTGAAGCTTTCTTT. Amino acid sequence: CASSIYLGSTEAFF. Supplemented by reference TRBV19 and TRBJ1-1, the full variable domain reads DGGITQSPKYLFRKEGQNVTLSCEQNLNHDAMYWYRQDPGQGLRLIYYSQIVNDFQKGDIAEGYSVSREKKESFPLTVTSAQKNPTAFYLCASSIYLGSTEAFFGQGTRLTVV.

This clonotype was seen a handful of times. This chain links TRBV10-2 with TRBJ1-2; perhaps TRBD1 as D (6 bases). CDR1 is WSHSY and CDR2 is SAAADI in the germline V gene. CDR3 length: 15 amino acids. Trimming cost V 3 bases and J 4 bases, with 15 bases left between them. CDR3 in DNA: TGCGCCAGCAGTGAATTCGAAGCGGGGGCCTATGGCTACACCTTC. Its translation is CASSEFEAGAYGYTF.

This clonotype was observed a few times. No conserved phenylalanine or tryptophan is present at the end of the CDR3, so a read error is the likely explanation. The chain has TRBV6-1 and TRBJ2-3; the match to TRBD2 covers 10 bases. Per germline, CDR1 MNHNS and CDR2 SASEGT. After removal of 6 bases from V and 0 bases from J, the junction contained 6 bases not matched to a gene. The CDR3 loop spans 16 amino acids. CDR3 sequence (DNA): TGTGCCAGCAGAATAGCGGGGGGCCTGAGCACAGATACGCAGTATCTT. Its protein product is CASRIAGGLSTDTQYL.

The gene calls are TRBV9 and TRBJ2-3; unclear D gene. V was clipped by 0 bases and J by 1 base, with 9 bases between them. CDR3 length: 15 amino acids. Per the germline V gene, CDR1 is SGDLS and CDR2 is YYNGEE. The DNA of the CDR3 is TGTGCCAGCAGCGTAGCATCAAGCGGCACAGATACGCAGTATTTT. Translating it yields CASSVASSGTDTQYF.

This clonotype was seen at least ten times. This chain joins TRBV3-1 and TRBJ2-3; TRBD2 agrees at 10 bases. Germline V gene lookup returns CDR1 LGHDT and CDR2 YNNKEL (reference sequence). This CDR3 contains 17 residues. V was pared by 0 bases and J by 10 bases, with 13 bases of the junction left unmatched. The CDR3 loop is CASSQDLVLAGEGAQYF. CDR3 bases: TGTGCCAGCAGCCAAGACCTCGTTCTAGCGGGGGAAGGCGCGCAGTATTTT.

The chain has TRBV5-4 and TRBJ2-4; D is tentatively TRBD1 or TRBD2 (5 bases each). The CDR3 sequence is 14 residues long. Germline V gene sequence: CDR1 SGHNT, CDR2 YYREEE (reference sequence). Trimming pared 4 bases from V and 5 bases from J, leaving 13 bases between. CDR3 sequence: CASSLEGPQNIQYF. The DNA of the CDR3 is TGTGCCAGCAGCCTCGAGGGACCGCAAAACATTCAGTACTTC.

In DNA form, the CDR3 reads TGCAGTGCTAGACCAACCGGGAGGATACCCAATGAGCAGTTCTTC. Residues: CSARPTGRIPNEQFF. This chain connects TRBV20-1 to TRBJ2-1, with 7 bases that match TRBD2. The CDR3 runs to 15 residues. The V gene's germline CDR1 is DFQATT and CDR2 SNEGSKA (reference sequence). Trimming removed 2 bases from V and 6 bases from J; junction bases left unmatched: 10.